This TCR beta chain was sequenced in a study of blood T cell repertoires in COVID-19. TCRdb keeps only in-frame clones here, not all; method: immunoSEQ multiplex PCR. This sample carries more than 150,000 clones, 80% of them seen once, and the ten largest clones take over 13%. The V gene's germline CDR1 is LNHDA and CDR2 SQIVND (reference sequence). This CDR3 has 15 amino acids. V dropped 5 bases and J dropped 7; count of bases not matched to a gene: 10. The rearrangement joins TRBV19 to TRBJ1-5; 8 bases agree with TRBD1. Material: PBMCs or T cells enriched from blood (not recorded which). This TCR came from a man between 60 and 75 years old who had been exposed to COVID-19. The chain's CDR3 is CASSLGQGAEQPQHF. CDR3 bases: TGTGCCAGTAGTCTTGGACAGGGTGCTGAGCAGCCCCAGCATTTT.